The rows below give T cell receptor beta chains drawn from one sample of a study of beta chain features in type 1 diabetes. Clones were sequenced by immunoSEQ multiplex PCR, and TCRdb holds only the in-frame ones, with some missing. The table includes around 250,000 clones, less than 30% detected once. Sequenced input: naive CD4+ T cells from blood. The receptors originated from a woman between 25 and 40 years old with type 1 diabetes. Both conserved end residues are part of each CDR3. D genes are given only for firm matches. Clone size appears in some rows only: once, few, many, or a class for an expanded clone.

abundance	d_gene	v_gene	j_gene	CDR3aa	CDR3nt
few	TRBD1	TRBV18	TRBJ1-5	CASSPRTGPNQPQHF	TGTGCCAGCTCACCGAGGACAGGGCCCAATCAGCCCCAGCATTTT
few	TRBD2	TRBV13	TRBJ2-1	CASSLGTLLAGGPTGHNEQFF	TGTGCCAGCAGCTTAGGCACGCTCCTAGCGGGAGGGCCAACCGGACACAATGAGCAGTTCTTC
.	.	TRBV23-1	TRBJ1-1	CASSHYRGFEAFF	TGCGCCAGCAGTCATTACCGGGGGTTTGAAGCTTTCTTT
.	.	TRBV5-4	TRBJ2-1	CASSFSLGDNEQFF	TGTGCCAGCAGCTTCTCCCTAGGAGACAATGAGCAGTTCTTC
few	.	TRBV14	TRBJ1-1	CASSQSRLEAFF	TGTGCCAGCAGCCAAAGTAGACTTGAAGCTTTCTTT
.	.	TRBV20-1	TRBJ2-2	CSARVRGELFF	TGCAGTGCTAGAGTCCGCGGGGAGCTGTTTTTT
few	TRBD1	TRBV29-1	TRBJ2-1	CSAGDSSHYNEQFF	TGCAGCGCCGGGGACAGCAGTCACTACAATGAGCAGTTCTTC
.	TRBD2	TRBV5-6	TRBJ2-1	CASSLATASGYNEQFF	TGTGCCAGCAGCTTGGCCACCGCTAGCGGCTACAATGAGCAGTTCTTC
.	.	TRBV7-9	TRBJ1-1	CASSPYGTSPNTEAFF	TGTGCCAGCAGCCCTTACGGGACATCTCCGAACACTGAAGCTTTCTTT
few	.	TRBV29-1	TRBJ1-1	CSVLLTEAFF	TGCAGCGTTTTACTTACTGAAGCTTTCTTT
few	TRBD1	TRBV28	TRBJ1-5	CASRGQEGNQPQHF	TGTGCCAGCAGGGGACAGGAGGGCAATCAGCCCCAGCATTTT
.	TRBD1	TRBV5-1	TRBJ2-3	CASSIPQGSGDTQYF	TGCGCCAGCAGCATCCCACAGGGGTCAGGAGATACGCAGTATTTT
few	TRBD1	TRBV11-2	TRBJ2-1	CASSLEQGVSNEQFF	TGTGCCAGCAGCTTAGAACAGGGGGTATCCAATGAGCAGTTCTTC
few	.	TRBV6-1	TRBJ2-1	CASQGSSYNEQFF	TGTGCCAGCCAGGGGTCTTCCTACAATGAGCAGTTCTTC
few	.	TRBV15	TRBJ2-5	CATSRELEETQYF	TGTGCCACCAGCAGGGAATTGGAGGAGACCCAGTACTTC
few	TRBD2	TRBV19	TRBJ2-1	CASSTLPGGEGYNEQFF	TGTGCCAGTAGTACCCTCCCGGGGGGGGAGGGCTACAATGAGCAGTTCTTC
.	.	TRBV15	TRBJ2-4	CATSRDQAKVQYF	TGTGCCACCAGCAGAGATCAGGCGAAGGTTCAGTACTTC
few	TRBD1	TRBV7-9	TRBJ2-7	CASSPGTGKYEQYF	TGTGCCAGCAGCCCCGGGACAGGGAAATACGAGCAGTACTTC
few	TRBD2	TRBV27	TRBJ2-5	CASSFRTSGRETQYF	TGTGCCAGCAGTTTCCGGACTAGCGGGCGGGAGACCCAGTACTTC
.	TRBD1	TRBV30	TRBJ1-4	CAWELPGQGEKLFF	TGTGCCTGGGAACTACCGGGACAGGGGGAAAAACTGTTTTTT
few	.	TRBV9	TRBJ2-2	CASSSPFAHTGELFF	TGTGCCAGCAGCTCTCCCTTCGCGCACACCGGGGAGCTGTTTTTT
few	TRBD1	TRBV4-1	TRBJ1-5	CASSQDLTGANQPQHF	TGCGCCAGCAGCCAAGACCTGACAGGGGCTAATCAGCCCCAGCATTTT
.	TRBD1	TRBV28	TRBJ2-3	CASSQGQGTRTDTQYF	TGTGCCAGCAGCCAGGGACAGGGGACCCGCACAGATACGCAGTATTTT
few	.	TRBV13	TRBJ2-1	CASSLEPTSPTEQFF	TGTGCCAGCAGCTTAGAGCCCACTAGCCCAACCGAGCAGTTCTTC
.	.	TRBV19	TRBJ2-6	CASSPEGANVLTF	TGTGCCAGTAGCCCAGAAGGGGCCAACGTCCTGACTTTC
.	TRBD2	TRBV5-1	TRBJ2-3	CASSTGLAGVDTQYF	TGCGCCAGCAGCACAGGACTAGCGGGAGTCGATACGCAGTATTTT
few	TRBD2	TRBV2	TRBJ2-7	CASSYREGPYEQYF	TGTGCCAGCAGCTATAGGGAGGGACCCTACGAGCAGTACTTC
.	.	TRBV25-1	TRBJ1-2	CASSEQGQYGYTF	TGTGCCAGCAGTGAACAGGGCCAGTATGGCTACACCTTC
few	.	TRBV9	TRBJ2-1	CASSAGASSYNEQFF	TGTGCCAGCAGCGCGGGAGCCTCCTCCTACAATGAGCAGTTCTTC
once	.	TRBV9	TRBJ2-7	CASSVAPRYEQYF	TGTGCCAGCAGCGTAGCTCCCAGATACGAGCAGTACTTC
.	.	TRBV21-1	TRBJ2-7	CASSTLGYNLREQYF	TGTGCCAGCAGCACCCTAGGCTATAACCTACGGGAGCAGTACTTC
.	.	TRBV10-1	TRBJ1-5	CASTSPLHF	TGCGCCAGCACTAGTCCCTTGCATTTT
few	TRBD2	TRBV9	TRBJ2-5	CASSASPGLAGVFAETQYF	TGTGCCAGCAGCGCAAGCCCAGGACTAGCGGGAGTTTTTGCGGAGACCCAGTACTTC
.	TRBD1	TRBV28	TRBJ1-1	CASGDRVENTEAFF	TGTGCCAGCGGAGACAGGGTCGAGAACACTGAAGCTTTCTTT
.	TRBD2	TRBV5-4	TRBJ2-2	CAWGGEWNTGELFF	TGTGCCTGGGGAGGGGAGTGGAACACCGGGGAGCTGTTTTTT
.	.	TRBV30	TRBJ2-2	CAWSVLQYRTGELFF	TGTGCCTGGAGTGTATTACAGTACCGAACCGGGGAGCTGTTTTTT
few	TRBD2	TRBV9	TRBJ2-3	CASSARGGLATSTDTQYF	TGTGCCAGCAGCGCCCGGGGGGGTTTGGCTACTAGCACAGATACGCAGTATTTT
.	TRBD1	TRBV25-1	TRBJ2-1	CASEHDRGNEQFF	TGTGCCAGTGAGCACGACAGGGGCAATGAGCAGTTCTTC
few	.	TRBV28	TRBJ1-2	CASSPTTGSRYGYTF	TGTGCCAGCAGTCCAACGACTGGGTCGAGGTATGGCTACACCTTC
.	.	TRBV28	TRBJ2-7	CASSPYYEQYF	TGTGCCAGCAGTCCCTACTACGAGCAGTACTTC
few	TRBD1	TRBV5-1	TRBJ2-7	CASSTRQGASHEQYF	TGCGCCAGCAGCACTCGACAGGGGGCGAGCCACGAGCAGTACTTC
.	.	TRBV5-1	TRBJ2-5	CASSLAGGHGGETQYF	TGCGCCAGCAGCTTGGCCGGCGGGCACGGGGGAGAGACCCAGTACTTC
.	.	TRBV5-1	TRBJ1-1	CASSLIPQGNTEAFF	TGCGCCAGCAGCTTGATTCCGCAGGGGAACACTGAAGCTTTCTTT
.	.	TRBV9	TRBJ2-1	CASSADSYLSYNEQFF	TGTGCCAGCAGCGCCGACTCTTACCTATCCTACAATGAGCAGTTCTTC